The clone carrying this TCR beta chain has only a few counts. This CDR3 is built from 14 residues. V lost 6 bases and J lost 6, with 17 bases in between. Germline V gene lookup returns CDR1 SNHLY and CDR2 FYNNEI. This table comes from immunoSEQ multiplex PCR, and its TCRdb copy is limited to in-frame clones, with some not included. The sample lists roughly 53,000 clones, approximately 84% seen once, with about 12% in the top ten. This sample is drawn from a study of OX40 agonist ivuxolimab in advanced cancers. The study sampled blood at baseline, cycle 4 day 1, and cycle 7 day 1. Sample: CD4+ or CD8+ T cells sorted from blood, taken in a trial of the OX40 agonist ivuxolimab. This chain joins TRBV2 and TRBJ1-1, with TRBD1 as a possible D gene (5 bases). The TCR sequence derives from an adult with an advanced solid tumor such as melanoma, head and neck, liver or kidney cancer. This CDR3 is CASRPGRPGAEAFF. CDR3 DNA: TGTGCCAGCAGACCGGGACGGCCGGGGGCTGAAGCTTTCTTT.